The clone carrying this T cell receptor beta chain occurred a few times. Its antigen is not identified. CDR3 size: 17 residues. V dropped 0 bases and J dropped 2; count of bases not matched to a gene: 8. Germline-derived CDR1 and CDR2 are LGHNA and YSLEER. This sample is drawn from a study of response to subunit inactivated influenza vaccine. TCRdb processed the RT-PCR reads anew with MiXCR; each CDR3 protein has one entry. The sample carries 860,000 or so distinct CDR3 sequences, 21% recorded once. Study-level findings and limits: Authors suggested that a seasonal influenza vaccination recruits few new T cells each time.

The material was PBMCs from blood, obtained about 5 days after vaccination. V usage is TRBV4-3 and J usage is TRBJ2-7; 9 bases match TRBD2. The source of this sequence is a middle-aged man who received an inactivated influenza vaccine. CDR3 region: CASSQDWGGLAAYEQYF. In nucleotides, the CDR3 is TGCGCCAGCAGCCAAGATTGGGGGGGACTAGCCGCCTACGAGCAGTACTTC.